Below, 8 T cell receptor beta chains from the same sample are listed, as sequenced in a study of naive and memory T cell subsets. Study observations and caveats: A few larger clonotypes appeared in naive repertoires, especially CD8, possibly memory cells re-expressing CD45RA.

What these receptors recognize is not known. Two oligonucleotides, mixed equimolar, formed the beta constant-region primer covering TRBC1 and TRBC2. Four rounds of PCR amplified the ligated cDNA using nested alpha and beta constant-region primers plus SP2. TCRdb called the UMI-ligation and nested PCR reads again in MiXCR, with one record for every CDR3 protein. The sample has roughly 100,000 distinct CDR3 sequences, roughly 15% seen once. Sequencing was done on a sample of naive CD8+ T cells from blood. The receptors derive from a human donor in good health.

The CDR3 reads CASSSPAGSVRDNEQFF. CDR3 in DNA: TGTGCCAGCTCGTCACCGGCCGGGAGCGTGAGGGACAATGAGCAGTTCTTC. This chain uses TRBV18 with TRBJ2-1; D may be TRBD2 (6 bases). From germline, CDR1 is KGHSH and CDR2 LQKENI. This CDR3 has 17 residues. Trimming shortened V by 6 bases and J by 5 bases, and 23 bases separated the two germline ends. Together with reference TRBV18 and TRBJ2-1, the CDR3 gives the full variable domain: NAGVMQNPRHLVRRRGQEARLRCSPMKGHSHVYWYRQLPEEGLKFMVYLQKENIIDESGMPKERFSAEFPKEGPSILRIQQVVRGDSAAYFCASSSPAGSVRDNEQFFGPGTRLTVL.

This chain links TRBV5-5 with TRBJ2-3; 8 nucleotides match TRBD2. The V gene's germline CDR1 is SGHKS and CDR2 YYEKEE (reference sequence). The CDR3 is 16 residues long. V trimming: 2 bases; J trimming: 2 bases; junction bases outside the gene matches: 7. Here the CDR3 DNA reads TGTGCCAGCAGCTTTTTGGGCGGGGGGCCCACAGATACGCAGTATTTT. Translating it yields CASSFLGGGPTDTQYF.

V and J are TRBV5-6 and TRBJ1-2; D gene uncertain. CDR3 size: 13 residues. CDR1 is SGHDT and CDR2 is YYEEEE in the germline V gene. The V end lost 8 bases, the J end lost 0 bases, and 11 bases lay between the germline ends. CDR3 region: CASGELTNYGYTF. In DNA, the CDR3 is TGTGCCAGTGGAGAATTAACTAACTATGGCTACACCTTC.

This clonotype was seen many times. The gene calls are TRBV7-6 and TRBJ2-1, with D maybe TRBD2 (6 bases). The CDR3 consists of 13 residues. The V end was cut by 4 bases, the J end by 4 bases, with 8 bases between. Germline-derived CDR1 and CDR2 are SGHVS and FNYEAQ. The CDR3 reads CASSSGTYNEQFF. As DNA, the CDR3 is TGTGCCAGCAGCTCCGGGACTTACAATGAGCAGTTCTTC. The full variable domain, in which reference TRBV7-6 and TRBJ2-1 provide the parts outside the CDR3, is GAGVSQSPRYKVTKRGQDVALRCDPISGHVSLYWYRQALGQGPEFLTYFNYEAQQDKSGLPNDRFSAERPEGSISTLTIQRTEQRDSAMYRCASSSGTYNEQFFGPGTRLTVL.

This clonotype was detected only a few times. This chain links TRBV10-3 with TRBJ2-3; 12 bases map to TRBD2. Germline CDR1 and CDR2: ENHRY and SYGVKD. The CDR3 spans 20 residues. J gave up 4 bases and V 2 bases, and 16 bases lay outside the gene matches. DNA for the CDR3: TGTGCCATCAGTGAGACGGAAAGTTCTAGCGGGAGGGCCGATGCAGATACGCAGTATTTT. Translated: CAISETESSSGRADADTQYF.

A word on this clonotype: This sequence may be a read error, since a much larger clone differs from it by one base. The CDR3 reads CASSSTGNEQYF. CDR3 sequence (DNA): TGTGCCAGCAGCTCCACGGGTAACGAGCAGTACTTC. This chain joins TRBV7-2 and TRBJ2-7; D uncertain. This CDR3 contains 12 residues. Trimming took off 4 bases at V and 5 bases at J, with 9 bases between the two ends. CDR1 is SGHTA and CDR2 is FQGNSA in the germline V gene.

The rearrangement links TRBV6-2 or TRBV6-3 to TRBJ2-5, with D unresolved. The V end lost 5 bases, the J end lost 5 bases, and 15 bases lay between the germline ends. Germline CDR1 is MNHEY and CDR2 is SVGEGT. The CDR3 consists of 14 residues. CDR3: CASSQAPSSETQYF. In nucleotides, the CDR3 is TGTGCCAGCAGTCAAGCCCCCTCGAGCGAGACCCAGTACTTC.

The sample holds a few counts of this clonotype. V and J are TRBV27 and TRBJ2-7; D call uncertain. The CDR3 runs 12 residues. The ends were cut back, 5 bases at V and 8 bases at J, with 13 bases in the middle. The germline CDR1 and CDR2 sequences are MNHEY and SMNVEV (reference sequence). The CDR3 DNA reads TGTGCCAGCAGTCCCCACCCGGAACAGCAGTACTTC. Protein product: CASSPHPEQQYF.